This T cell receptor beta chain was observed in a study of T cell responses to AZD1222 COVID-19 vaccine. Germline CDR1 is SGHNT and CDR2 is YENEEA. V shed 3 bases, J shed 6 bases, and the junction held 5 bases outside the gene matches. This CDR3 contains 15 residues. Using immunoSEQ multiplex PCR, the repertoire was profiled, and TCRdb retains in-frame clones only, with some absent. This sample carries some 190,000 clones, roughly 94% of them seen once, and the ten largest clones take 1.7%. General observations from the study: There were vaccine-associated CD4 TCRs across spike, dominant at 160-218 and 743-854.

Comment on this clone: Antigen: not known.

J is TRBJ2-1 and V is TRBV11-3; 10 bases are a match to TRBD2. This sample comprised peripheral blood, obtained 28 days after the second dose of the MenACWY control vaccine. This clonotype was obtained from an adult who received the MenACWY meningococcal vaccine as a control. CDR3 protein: CASSLRTSGVNEQFF. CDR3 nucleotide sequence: TGTGCCAGCAGCTTGCGGACTAGCGGAGTCAATGAGCAGTTCTTC.